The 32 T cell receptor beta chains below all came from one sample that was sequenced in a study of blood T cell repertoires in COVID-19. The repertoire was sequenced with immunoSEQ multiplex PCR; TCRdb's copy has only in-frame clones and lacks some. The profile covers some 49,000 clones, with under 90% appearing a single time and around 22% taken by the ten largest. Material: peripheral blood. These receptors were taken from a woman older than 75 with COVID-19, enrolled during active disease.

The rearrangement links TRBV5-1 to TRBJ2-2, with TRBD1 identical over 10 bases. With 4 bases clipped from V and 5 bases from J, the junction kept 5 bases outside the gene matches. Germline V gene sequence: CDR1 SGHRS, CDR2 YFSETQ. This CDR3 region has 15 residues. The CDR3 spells CASSRQGAGTGELFF. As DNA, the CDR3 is TGCGCCAGCAGCCGACAGGGGGCTGGTACCGGGGAGCTGTTTTTT. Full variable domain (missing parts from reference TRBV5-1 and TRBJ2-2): KAGVTQTPRYLIKTRGQQVTLSCSPISGHRSVSWYQQTPGQGLQFLFEYFSETQRNKGNFPGRFSGRQFSNSRSEMNVSTLELGDSALYLCASSRQGAGTGELFFGEGSRLTVL.

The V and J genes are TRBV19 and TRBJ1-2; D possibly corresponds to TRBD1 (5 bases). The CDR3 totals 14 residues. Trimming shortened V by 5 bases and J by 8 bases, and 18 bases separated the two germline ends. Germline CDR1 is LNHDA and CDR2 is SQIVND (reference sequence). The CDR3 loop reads CASSVQGFARGYTF. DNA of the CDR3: TGTGCCAGTAGTGTTCAGGGCTTTGCGCGAGGCTACACCTTC.

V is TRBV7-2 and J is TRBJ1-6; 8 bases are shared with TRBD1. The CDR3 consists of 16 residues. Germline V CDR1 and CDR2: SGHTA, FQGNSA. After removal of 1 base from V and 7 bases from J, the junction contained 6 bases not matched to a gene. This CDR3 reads CASSLGQGRGNSPLHF. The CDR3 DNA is TGTGCCAGCAGCTTAGGACAGGGGCGCGGGAATTCACCCCTCCACTTT.

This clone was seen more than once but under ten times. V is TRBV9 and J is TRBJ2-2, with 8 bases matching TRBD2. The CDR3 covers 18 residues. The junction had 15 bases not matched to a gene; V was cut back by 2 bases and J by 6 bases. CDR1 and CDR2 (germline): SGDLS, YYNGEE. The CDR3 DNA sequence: TGTGCCAGCAGCGTTCCTAGGGTGGGAAGCGGGAGCTCCGGGGAGCTGTTTTTT. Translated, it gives CASSVPRVGSGSSGELFF. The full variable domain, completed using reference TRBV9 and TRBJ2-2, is DSGVTQTPKHLITATGQRVTLRCSPRSGDLSVYWYQQSLDQGLQFLIQYYNGEERAKGNILERFSAQQFPDLHSELNLSSLELGDSALYFCASSVPRVGSGSSGELFFGEGSRLTVL.

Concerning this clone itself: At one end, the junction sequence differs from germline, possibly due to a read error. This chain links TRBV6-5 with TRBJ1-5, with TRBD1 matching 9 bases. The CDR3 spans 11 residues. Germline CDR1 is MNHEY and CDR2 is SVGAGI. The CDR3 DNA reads TGTGCCAGCAGAGGGACAGGGTGGGCGGATTTT. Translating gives CASRGTGWADF.

This CDR3 is CASSDRGLNTEAFF. The CDR3 DNA is TGTGCCAGCAGTGACAGGGGCTTGAACACTGAAGCTTTCTTT. The chain joins TRBV6-1 to TRBJ1-1, with D possibly TRBD1 on 6 matching bases. CDR1 is MNHNS and CDR2 is SASEGT in the germline V gene. The length of the CDR3 is 14 residues. The V end was cut by 3 bases, the J end by 0 bases, with 8 bases between.

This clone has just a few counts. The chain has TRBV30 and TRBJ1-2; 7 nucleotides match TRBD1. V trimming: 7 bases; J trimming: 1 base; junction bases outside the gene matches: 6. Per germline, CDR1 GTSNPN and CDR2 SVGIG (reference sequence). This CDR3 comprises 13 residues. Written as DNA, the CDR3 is TGTGCCTCCGGGACAGCACTTAACTATGGCTACACCTTC. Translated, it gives CASGTALNYGYTF.

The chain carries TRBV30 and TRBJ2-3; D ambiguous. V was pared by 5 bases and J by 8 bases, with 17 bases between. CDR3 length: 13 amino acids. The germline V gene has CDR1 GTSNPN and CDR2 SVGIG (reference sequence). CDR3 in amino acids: CAWGPGWSPTQYF. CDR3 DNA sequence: TGTGCCTGGGGCCCCGGCTGGAGTCCTACGCAGTATTTT.

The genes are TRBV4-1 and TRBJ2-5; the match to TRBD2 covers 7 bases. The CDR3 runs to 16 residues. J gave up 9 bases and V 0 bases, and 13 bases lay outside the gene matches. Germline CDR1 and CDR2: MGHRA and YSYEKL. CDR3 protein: CASSQDVGLARGAQYF. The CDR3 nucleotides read TGCGCCAGCAGCCAAGATGTGGGACTCGCTCGGGGGGCCCAGTACTTC.

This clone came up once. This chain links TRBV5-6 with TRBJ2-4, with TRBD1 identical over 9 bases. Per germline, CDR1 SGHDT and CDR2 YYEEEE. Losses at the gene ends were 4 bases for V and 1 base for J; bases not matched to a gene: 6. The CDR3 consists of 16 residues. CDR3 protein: CASSPVGTGAKNIQYF. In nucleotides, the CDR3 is TGTGCCAGCAGCCCGGTCGGGACAGGGGCCAAAAACATTCAGTACTTC.

The CDR3 loop reads CASSWTGGVMTEAFF. DNA of the CDR3: TGCGCCAGCAGCTGGACAGGGGGCGTTATGACTGAAGCTTTCTTT. The rearrangement uses TRBV5-1 and TRBJ1-1; 11 bases are a match to TRBD1. Germline V CDR1 and CDR2: SGHRS, YFSETQ. This CDR3 contains 15 residues. Losses at the gene ends were 3 bases for V and 5 bases for J; bases not matched to a gene: 6.

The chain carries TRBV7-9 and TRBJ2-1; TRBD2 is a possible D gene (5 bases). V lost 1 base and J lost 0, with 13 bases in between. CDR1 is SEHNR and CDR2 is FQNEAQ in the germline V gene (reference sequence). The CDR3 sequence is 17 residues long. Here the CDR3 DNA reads TGTGCCAGCAGCTTAGGTAGGGTAACTAGCTCCTACAATGAGCAGTTCTTC. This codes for CASSLGRVTSSYNEQFF.

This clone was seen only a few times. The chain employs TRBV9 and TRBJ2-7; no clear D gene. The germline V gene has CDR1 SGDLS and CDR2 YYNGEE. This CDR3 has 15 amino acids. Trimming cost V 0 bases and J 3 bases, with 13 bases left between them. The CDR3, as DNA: TGTGCCAGCAGCGTAGGATATGGTTCTAACTACGAGCAGTACTTC. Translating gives CASSVGYGSNYEQYF.

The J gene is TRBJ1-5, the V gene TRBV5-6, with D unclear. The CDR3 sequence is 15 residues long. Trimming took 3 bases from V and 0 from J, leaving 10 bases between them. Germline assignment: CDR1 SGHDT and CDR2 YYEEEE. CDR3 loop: CASSSGGISNQPQHF. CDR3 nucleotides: TGTGCCAGCAGCTCAGGAGGGATTAGCAATCAGCCCCAGCATTTT.

The CDR3 region is CASGVLAKNIQYF. The DNA of the CDR3 is TGTGCCAGCGGAGTACTAGCCAAAAACATTCAGTACTTC. V is TRBV2 and J is TRBJ2-4; D call uncertain. Germline V lookup: CDR1 SNHLY, CDR2 FYNNEI. CDR3 size: 13 residues. Trimming removed 8 bases from V and 0 bases from J, with 8 bases in between.

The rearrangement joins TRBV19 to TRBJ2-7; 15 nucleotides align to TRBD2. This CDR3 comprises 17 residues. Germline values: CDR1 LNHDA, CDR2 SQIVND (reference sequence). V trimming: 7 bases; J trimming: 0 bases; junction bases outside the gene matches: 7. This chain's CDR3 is CASTQGTSGRSSYEQYF. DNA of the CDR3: TGTGCCAGTACCCAGGGGACTAGCGGGAGGAGCTCCTACGAGCAGTACTTC.

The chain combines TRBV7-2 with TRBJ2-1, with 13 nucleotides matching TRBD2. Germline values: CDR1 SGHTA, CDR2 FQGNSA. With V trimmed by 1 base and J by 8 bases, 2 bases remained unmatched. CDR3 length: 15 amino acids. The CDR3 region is CASSLGLAGGHEQFF. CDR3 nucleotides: TGTGCCAGCAGCTTAGGACTAGCGGGAGGTCATGAGCAGTTCTTC. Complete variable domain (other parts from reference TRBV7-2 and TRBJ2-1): GAGVSQSPSNKVTEKGKDVELRCDPISGHTALYWYRQSLGQGLEFLIYFQGNSAPDKSGLPSDRFSAERTGGSVSTLTIQRTQQEDSAVYLCASSLGLAGGHEQFFGPGTRLTVL.

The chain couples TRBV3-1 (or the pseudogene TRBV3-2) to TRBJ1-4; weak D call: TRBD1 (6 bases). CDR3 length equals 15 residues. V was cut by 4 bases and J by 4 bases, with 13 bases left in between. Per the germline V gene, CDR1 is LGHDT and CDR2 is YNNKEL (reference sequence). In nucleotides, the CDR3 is TGTGCCAGCAGCCCCCTAGGGGGGGATAATGAAAAACTGTTTTTT. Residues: CASSPLGGDNEKLFF.

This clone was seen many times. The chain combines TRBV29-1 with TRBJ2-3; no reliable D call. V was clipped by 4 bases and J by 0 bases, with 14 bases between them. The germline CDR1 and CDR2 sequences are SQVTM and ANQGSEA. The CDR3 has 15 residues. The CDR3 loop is CSVGPSQWSTDTQYF. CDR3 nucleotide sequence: TGCAGCGTTGGGCCCTCCCAATGGAGCACAGATACGCAGTATTTT.

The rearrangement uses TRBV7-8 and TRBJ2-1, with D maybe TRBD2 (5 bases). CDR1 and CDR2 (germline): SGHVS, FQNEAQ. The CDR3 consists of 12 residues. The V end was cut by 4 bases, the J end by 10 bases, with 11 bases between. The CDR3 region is CASSSPRREQFF. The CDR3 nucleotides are TGTGCCAGCAGCTCCCCCAGGAGGGAGCAGTTCTTC. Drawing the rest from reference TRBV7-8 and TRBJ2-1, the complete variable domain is GAGVSQSPRYKVAKRGQDVALRCDPISGHVSLFWYQQALGQGPEFLTYFQNEAQLDKSGLPSDRFFAERPEGSVSTLKIQRTQQEDSAVYLCASSSPRREQFFGPGTRLTVL.

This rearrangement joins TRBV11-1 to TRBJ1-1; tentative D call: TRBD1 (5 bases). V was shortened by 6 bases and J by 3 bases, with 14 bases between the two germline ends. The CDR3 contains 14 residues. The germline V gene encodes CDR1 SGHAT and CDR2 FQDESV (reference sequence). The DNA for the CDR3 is TGTGCCAGCAGTGGAAGGGGTCGTGACACTGAAGCTTTCTTT. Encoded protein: CASSGRGRDTEAFF.

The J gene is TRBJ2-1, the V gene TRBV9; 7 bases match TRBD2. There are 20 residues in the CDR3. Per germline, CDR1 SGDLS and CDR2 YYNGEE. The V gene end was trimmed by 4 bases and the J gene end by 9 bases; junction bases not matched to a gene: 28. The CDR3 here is CASSPVAGVASDRLRVEQFF. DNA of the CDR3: TGTGCCAGCAGCCCCGTGGCGGGAGTAGCCTCCGACCGTCTTCGGGTTGAGCAGTTCTTC. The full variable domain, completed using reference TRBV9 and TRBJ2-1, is DSGVTQTPKHLITATGQRVTLRCSPRSGDLSVYWYQQSLDQGLQFLIQYYNGEERAKGNILERFSAQQFPDLHSELNLSSLELGDSALYFCASSPVAGVASDRLRVEQFFGPGTRLTVL.

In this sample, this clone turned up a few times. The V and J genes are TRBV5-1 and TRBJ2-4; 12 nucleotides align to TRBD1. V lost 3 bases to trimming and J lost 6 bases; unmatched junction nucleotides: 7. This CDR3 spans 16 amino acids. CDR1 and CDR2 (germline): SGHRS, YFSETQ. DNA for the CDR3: TGCGCCAGCAGCTGGGCGGGACAGGGGGCCGGAAACATTCAGTACTTC. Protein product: CASSWAGQGAGNIQYF.

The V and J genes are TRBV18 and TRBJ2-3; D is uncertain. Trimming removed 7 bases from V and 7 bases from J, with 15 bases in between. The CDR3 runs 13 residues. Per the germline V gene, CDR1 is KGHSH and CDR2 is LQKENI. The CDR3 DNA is TGTGCCAGCTTCACCAATGGCTTAAATACGCAGTATTTT. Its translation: CASFTNGLNTQYF.

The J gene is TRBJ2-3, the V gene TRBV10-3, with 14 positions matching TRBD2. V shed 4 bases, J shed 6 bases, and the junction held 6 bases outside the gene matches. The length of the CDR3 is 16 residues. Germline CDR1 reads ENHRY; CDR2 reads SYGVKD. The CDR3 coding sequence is TGTGCCATCAGTGCCGGGACTAGCGGGAGTAGGGATACGCAGTATTTT. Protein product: CAISAGTSGSRDTQYF.

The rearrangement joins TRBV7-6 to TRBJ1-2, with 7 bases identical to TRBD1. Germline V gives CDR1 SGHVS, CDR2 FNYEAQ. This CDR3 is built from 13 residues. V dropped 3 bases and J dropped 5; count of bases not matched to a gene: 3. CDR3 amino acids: CASSLGQLYGYTF. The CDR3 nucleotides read TGTGCCAGCAGCTTGGGACAGCTATATGGCTACACCTTC.

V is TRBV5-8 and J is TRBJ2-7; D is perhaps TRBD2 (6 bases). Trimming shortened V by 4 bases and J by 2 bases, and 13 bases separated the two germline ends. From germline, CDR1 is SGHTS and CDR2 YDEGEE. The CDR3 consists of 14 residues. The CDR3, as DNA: TGTGCCAGCAGCAGGGGCGGGATGGCCTACGAGCAGTACTTC. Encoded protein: CASSRGGMAYEQYF.

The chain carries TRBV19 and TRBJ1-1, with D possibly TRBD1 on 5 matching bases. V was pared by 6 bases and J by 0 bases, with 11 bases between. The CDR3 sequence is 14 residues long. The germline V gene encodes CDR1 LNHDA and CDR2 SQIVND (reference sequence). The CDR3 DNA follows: TGTGCCAGTAGACAGGCATACATGAACACTGAAGCTTTCTTT. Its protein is CASRQAYMNTEAFF. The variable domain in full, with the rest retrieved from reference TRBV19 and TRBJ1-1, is DGGITQSPKYLFRKEGQNVTLSCEQNLNHDAMYWYRQDPGQGLRLIYYSQIVNDFQKGDIAEGYSVSREKKESFPLTVTSAQKNPTAFYLCASRQAYMNTEAFFGQGTRLTVV.

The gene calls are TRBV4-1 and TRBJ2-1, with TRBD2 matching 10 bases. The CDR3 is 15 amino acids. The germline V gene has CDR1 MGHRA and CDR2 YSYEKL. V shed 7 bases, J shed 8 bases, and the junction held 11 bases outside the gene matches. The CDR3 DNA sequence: TGCGCCAGCACCCTCGGGCTAGCGGGAGTCGATGAGCAGTTCTTC. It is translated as CASTLGLAGVDEQFF.

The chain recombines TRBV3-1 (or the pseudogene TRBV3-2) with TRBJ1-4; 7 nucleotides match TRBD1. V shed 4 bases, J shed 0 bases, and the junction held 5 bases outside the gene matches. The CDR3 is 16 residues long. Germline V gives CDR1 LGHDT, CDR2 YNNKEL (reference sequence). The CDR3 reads CASSRGQFATNEKLFF. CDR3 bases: TGTGCCAGCAGCCGGGGACAGTTTGCAACTAATGAAAAACTGTTTTTT.

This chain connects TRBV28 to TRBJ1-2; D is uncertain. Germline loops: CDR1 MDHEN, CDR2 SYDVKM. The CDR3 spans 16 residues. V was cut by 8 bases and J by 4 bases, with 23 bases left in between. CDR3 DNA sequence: TGTGCCAGCCGGGAGGGATCGATCATAGCCGTCTATGGCTACACCTTC. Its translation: CASREGSIIAVYGYTF.

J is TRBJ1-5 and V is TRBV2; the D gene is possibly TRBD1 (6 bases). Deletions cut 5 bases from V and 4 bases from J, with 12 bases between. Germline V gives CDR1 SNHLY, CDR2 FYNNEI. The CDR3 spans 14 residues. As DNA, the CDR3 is TGTGCCAGCAGTAGACAGGCTGGAAATCAGCCCCAGCATTTT. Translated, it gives CASSRQAGNQPQHF.